This T cell receptor (beta chain) stems from a study of blood T cell repertoires in COVID-19 (dated by TCRdb to 2018 to 2020). At the level of the whole study: The collaborator samples originated in the United States, Italy and Spain and spanned the acute and convalescent phases of COVID-19. The prospective study material was composed of cDNA or gDNA derived from T cells, B-cell-depleted T cells, or PBMCs. Samples came from the ongoing ImmuneRACE study (first 160 participants) plus 1,254 subjects from 6 global collaborators. A freely available public database, intended as a resource for researchers studying the immune response to SARS-CoV-2, is where the repertoires were released. Sample metadata almost always included a de-identified subject ID, COVID-19 status, age in years and sex. HLA class I and class II types, where available, came from metadata supplied by the sample provider rather than from assay-based typing. The dataset comprised deeply sampled blood TCRbeta repertoires from subjects exposed to, actively infected with, or recovered from COVID-19.

Relative to germline, V is 7 bases shorter and J is 0 bases shorter, with 12 bases between their ends. In the germline V gene (reference sequence), CDR1 corresponds to LNHDA and CDR2 to SQIVND. The CDR3 has 14 amino acids, counting the end cysteine and phenylalanine. Solely the CDR3 DNA is kept, with 42 bases framed from the first base. Collaborating institutions collected whole blood in K2EDTA tubes following their own protocols. For TCRbeta analysis, collaborators shipped samples as frozen whole blood, isolated PBMCs, or DNA extracted from either of those sample types. The immunoSEQ Assay, a bias-controlled multiplex PCR, was used to amplify TCRbeta CDR3 regions from genomic DNA. The original pipeline was this. The number of nucleated cells in each sample was estimated from the amplification of reference gene primers within the assay. To quantify the absolute abundance of each unique TCRbeta CDR3 rearrangement, sequence reads were collapsed and filtered. For each sample, productive Simpson clonality was calculated as the square root of Simpson's diversity index over productive rearrangements. TCRdb retrieved this table from immuneACCESS and kept in-frame rearrangements only. Not all clones are present; in checked studies, unresolved V genes account for under half, and no reason is known for the remainder. V and J calls plus clone size are reproduced from that table; the DNA served to infer D and trimming. A total of 310,000 or so clones appear in this sample, about 86% of them only once. The ten top clones hold roughly 1.2% of the sample.

On this clone: Its antigen target is currently unknown. Base quality data are lacking; no much larger clone is found one base away.

Points the paper makes about the study in general: How much clinical and demographic metadata was included differed by source and by participant, and the metadata was provided uncurated.

This receptor was taken from a woman aged 50 to 60 with acute or convalescent COVID-19. Sequences were obtained from peripheral blood. The chain is assembled from TRBV19 and TRBJ2-5; the D gene is perhaps TRBD2, from 6 matching bases. For the CDR3, the sequence is CASNLGGNQETQYF. The DNA is as follows: TGTGCCAGTAATCTGGGGGGAAACCAAGAGACCCAGTACTTC.